A selection of T cell receptor beta chains follows, all from one sample in a study of shared clonotypes between healthy human individuals. TCRdb's table, derived via immunoSEQ multiplex PCR, lists solely in-frame clones and lacks some. This sample has around 1,900,000 clones, with roughly 95% found just once. The sequenced material came from naive CD8+ T cells from PBMCs. The receptors here all came from a man aged 18 to 29 in good health. Some clones in this sample may be carry-over from other donors' samples. CDR3s include the opening cysteine and the closing phenylalanine or tryptophan. Each record gives: J gene, V gene, D gene, CDR3 length, clone size, CDR3 DNA, CDR3 protein. The D gene is left open where the match is weak. Size values are once, few and many counts, or a class for expanded clones, and some rows have none.

TRBJ1-3 | TRBV11-2 | TRBD1 | 18 | - | TGTGCCAGCAGCTTGTTACCGGGACAGGGGGCACCTGGAAACACCATATATTTT | CASSLLPGQGAPGNTIYF
TRBJ1-4 | TRBV27 | - | 15 | - | TGTGCCAGCACCCTTGGCCCAGGCCATAATGAAAAACTGTTTTTT | CASTLGPGHNEKLFF
TRBJ2-2 | TRBV6-6 | - | 14 | - | TGTGCCAGCAGTTACCCCCCGCCCGGCGGGGAGCTGTTTTTT | CASSYPPPGGELFF
TRBJ2-7 | TRBV7-2 | - | 15 | - | TGTGCCAGCAGCTTACCGATGGTCAGGGCCCCCGAGCAGTACTTC | CASSLPMVRAPEQYF
TRBJ2-4 | TRBV13 | TRBD1 | 14 | - | TGTGCCAGCAGCTCGACAGGGGGGTTGGACATTCAGTACTTC | CASSSTGGLDIQYF
TRBJ1-1 | TRBV2 | - | 15 | - | TGTGCCAGCAGTGAAAGGACTCCTCTGAACACTGAAGCTTTCTTT | CASSERTPLNTEAFF
TRBJ2-5 | TRBV5-6 | - | 14 | - | TGTGCCAGCAGCTTGATTCAGGCAGAAGAGACCCAGTACTTC | CASSLIQAEETQYF
TRBJ2-2 | TRBV7-9 | - | 13 | once | TGTGCCAGCAGCTTAGGGCTGGCCGGGGAGCTGTTTTTT | CASSLGLAGELFF
TRBJ2-4 | TRBV25-1 | - | 12 | - | TGTGCCAGCAGCGGGAGTTGGGACATTCAGTACTTC | CASSGSWDIQYF
TRBJ1-2 | TRBV27 | TRBD1 | 13 | - | TGTGCCAGTTCGTCAGGAGGGGGCTTTGGCTACACCTTC | CASSSGGGFGYTF
TRBJ1-2 | TRBV10-3 | - | 12 | - | TGTGCCATCAGTGATGGTGGTTTGGGCTACACCTTC | CAISDGGLGYTF
TRBJ1-2 | TRBV28 | - | 12 | - | TGTGCCAGCAGTCCCCCAGGGGTAGGCTACACCTTC | CASSPPGVGYTF
TRBJ2-1 | TRBV5-1 | TRBD2 | 20 | once | TGCGCCAGCAGCTTGGGATCTGTCCTATCCCTAGCGGGAGGGCCCCATGAGCAGTTCTTC | CASSLGSVLSLAGGPHEQFF
TRBJ2-3 | TRBV7-8 | TRBD2 | 17 | - | TGTGCCAGCAGCTGGAGACTAGCGGGAGGGGGGCCAGATACGCAGTATTTT | CASSWRLAGGGPDTQYF
TRBJ2-2 | TRBV5-4 | - | 15 | - | TGTGCCAGCAGCTTGCTTCCGAATCCGTCCGGGGAGCTGTTTTTT | CASSLLPNPSGELFF
TRBJ2-5 | TRBV7-9 | - | 15 | - | TGTGCCAGCAGCTTAGGGGGCCGGCCTAAAGAGACCCAGTACTTC | CASSLGGRPKETQYF
TRBJ2-7 | TRBV5-6 | - | 14 | - | TGTGCCAGCAGCTTATTACAGAGCCTCTACGAGCAGTACTTC | CASSLLQSLYEQYF
TRBJ1-5 | TRBV6-1 | - | 13 | - | TGTGCCAGCAGTGAAGAAGTGATACAGCCCCAGCATTTT | CASSEEVIQPQHF
TRBJ2-1 | TRBV28 | - | 17 | - | TGTGCCAGCAGTTTACCGGACCCCATTGACTCCTACAATGAGCAGTTCTTC | CASSLPDPIDSYNEQFF
TRBJ1-2 | TRBV5-1 | TRBD1 | 14 | - | TGCGCCAGCAGCTTGAGGGGGCCTAACTATGGCTACACCTTC | CASSLRGPNYGYTF
TRBJ2-7 | TRBV7-6 | TRBD2 | 15 | - | TGTGCCAGCAGCTTGGCCGCTAGCGGGAGAAGCGAGCAGTACTTC | CASSLAASGRSEQYF
TRBJ2-7 | TRBV21-1 | - | 14 | - | TGTGCCAGCAGTCTTAGCGGTCTTACCTACGAGCAGTACTTC | CASSLSGLTYEQYF
TRBJ2-5 | TRBV7-2 | TRBD1 | 17 | - | TGTGCCAGCAGCTCCCCCCGACAGGGGGATCGGATAGAGACCCAGTACTTC | CASSSPRQGDRIETQYF
TRBJ1-1 | TRBV27 | - | 15 | - | TGTGCCAGCCGAACGGGGACGGCGGTGAACACTGAAGCTTTCTTT | CASRTGTAVNTEAFF
TRBJ1-4 | TRBV7-8 | - | 17 | - | TGTGCCAGCAGCCCACAGACCAGGGTTGCAACTAATGAAAAACTGTTTTTT | CASSPQTRVATNEKLFF
TRBJ1-4 | TRBV7-9 | - | 17 | - | TGTGCCAGCAGCGGACGAAACGGGGACGCCATTAATGAAAAACTGTTTTTT | CASSGRNGDAINEKLFF
TRBJ2-3 | TRBV7-3 | TRBD1 | 15 | - | TGTGCCAGCAGTCGGACAGGGGAAAGCACAGATACGCAGTATTTT | CASSRTGESTDTQYF
TRBJ2-3 | TRBV19 | TRBD2 | 18 | - | TGTGCCAGTAGTATAGATGGGGCTAGCGGGAGGAGCACAGATACGCAGTATTTT | CASSIDGASGRSTDTQYF
TRBJ2-7 | TRBV5-1 | - | 15 | - | TGCGCCAGCTACGGAGAGGTGGCAGGGGAGTACGAGCAGTACTTC | CASYGEVAGEYEQYF
TRBJ1-1 | TRBV12-5 | TRBD1 | 17 | - | TGTGCTAGCGGATACCGGGACAGTAGTGAAGAGGACACTGAAGCTTTCTTT | CASGYRDSSEEDTEAFF
TRBJ2-1 | TRBV13 | - | 15 | - | TGTGCCAGCAGCTCACGACTGGAAACCTACAATGAGCAGTTCTTC | CASSSRLETYNEQFF
TRBJ1-1 | TRBV4-3 | - | 16 | - | TGCGCCAGCAGTTCTGGGGAGACCCTAGGGAACACTGAAGCTTTCTTT | CASSSGETLGNTEAFF
TRBJ2-7 | TRBV5-1 | - | 18 | - | TGCGCCAGCAGCTTCACTCCTAGGGGGACGACCTCCTCCTACGAGCAGTACTTC | CASSFTPRGTTSSYEQYF
TRBJ2-7 | TRBV5-1 | TRBD1 | 17 | - | TGCGCCAGCAGCTTGGACGGGCGGGACAGGGGTCACTACGAGCAGTACTTC | CASSLDGRDRGHYEQYF
TRBJ2-5 | TRBV7-6 | - | 16 | - | TGTGCCAGCAGCTCCTTACTGGCGGGGAACCAAGAGACCCAGTACTTC | CASSSLLAGNQETQYF
TRBJ1-1 | TRBV28 | - | 13 | - | TGTGCCAGCAGTTTGTCTGTAAACACTGAAGCTTTCTTT | CASSLSVNTEAFF